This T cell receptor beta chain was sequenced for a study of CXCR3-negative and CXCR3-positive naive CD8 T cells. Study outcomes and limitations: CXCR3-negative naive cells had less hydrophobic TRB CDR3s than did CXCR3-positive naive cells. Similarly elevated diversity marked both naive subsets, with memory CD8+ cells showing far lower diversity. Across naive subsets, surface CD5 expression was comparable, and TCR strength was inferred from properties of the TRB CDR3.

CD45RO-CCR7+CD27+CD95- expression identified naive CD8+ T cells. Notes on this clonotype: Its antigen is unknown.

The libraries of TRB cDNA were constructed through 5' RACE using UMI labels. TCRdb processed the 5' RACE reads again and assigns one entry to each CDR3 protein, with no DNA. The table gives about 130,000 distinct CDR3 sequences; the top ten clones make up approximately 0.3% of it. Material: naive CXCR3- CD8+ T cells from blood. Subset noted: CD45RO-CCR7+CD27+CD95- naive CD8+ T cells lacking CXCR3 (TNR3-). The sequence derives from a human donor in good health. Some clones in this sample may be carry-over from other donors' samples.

CDR3 residues: CASSYPRGGGNEQFF. This chain joins TRBV6-2 or TRBV6-3 and TRBJ2-1; TCRdb lists TRBD1, though no DNA is available to test this call. This CDR3 region has 15 residues. Per germline, CDR1 MNHEY and CDR2 SVGEGT.